Below are 13 T cell receptor beta chains sequenced from a single sample in a study of CD8 T cells in Susac syndrome. Random hexamers were used to reverse transcribe the RNA input (about 0.5 to 1 ug). TCRdb reanalysed the immunoSEQ multiplex PCR reads using MiXCR and keeps one entry per CDR3 protein. The table includes about 300,000 distinct CDR3 sequences, 70% to 90% detected once. Sequenced material: CD8+ T cells from PBMCs. All receptors come from a human donor with multiple sclerosis.

This clonotype was observed a few times. CDR3 protein: CASSLAGSTYEQYF. In DNA, the CDR3 is TGTGCCAGCAGCTTAGCGGGATCTACCTACGAGCAGTACTTC. The V gene is TRBV7-9, the J gene TRBJ2-7; the D is unclear. Germline V gives CDR1 SEHNR, CDR2 FQNEAQ (reference sequence). The CDR3 runs 14 residues. Trimming removed 0 bases at V and 2 bases at J, with 8 bases between.

The rearrangement joins TRBV7-3 to TRBJ2-3; perhaps TRBD2 as D (5 bases). V gave up 3 bases and J gave up 5 bases, with 15 bases separating them. The V gene's germline CDR1 is SGHTA and CDR2 FQGTGA. This CDR3 is 15 amino acids long. The CDR3 protein is CASSFVAGAEDTQYF. Written as DNA, the CDR3 is TGTGCCAGCAGCTTTGTCGCGGGCGCAGAAGATACGCAGTATTTT. The full variable domain, its missing parts supplied by reference TRBV7-3 and TRBJ2-3, is GAGVSQTPSNKVTEKGKYVELRCDPISGHTALYWYRQSLGQGPEFLIYFQGTGAADDSGLPNDRFFAVRPEGSVSTLKIQRTERGDSAVYLCASSFVAGAEDTQYFGPGTRLTVL.

The chain couples TRBV28 to TRBJ2-3, with 9 bases identical to TRBD2. Germline V gene data show CDR1 as MDHEN and CDR2 as SYDVKM. Trimming at V came to 2 bases and at J to 4 bases, leaving 4 bases not matched to a gene. CDR3 size: 15 residues. The CDR3, as DNA: TGTGCCAGCAGTTTAGTTAGCGGGAGCGCAGATACGCAGTATTTT. Amino acid sequence: CASSLVSGSADTQYF.

A single count supports this clonotype. The chain carries TRBV7-2 and TRBJ2-1, with 7 bases fitting TRBD1. The V gene end was trimmed by 5 bases and the J gene end by 10 bases; junction bases not matched to a gene: 14. This CDR3 region has 15 residues. CDR1 SGHTA and CDR2 FQGNSA come from the germline V gene. CDR3 DNA: TGTGCCAGCAGCCCTGGGCAGGGGGAAACGCTAGAGCAGTTCTTC. Translated, it gives CASSPGQGETLEQFF.

The chain has TRBV7-9 and TRBJ2-5; the D is unclear. Looked up from germline, CDR1 is SEHNR and CDR2 is FQNEAQ (reference sequence). Deletions cut 1 base from V and 2 bases from J, with 8 bases between. The CDR3 extends over 14 amino acids. CDR3 amino acids: CASSLDQRQETQYF. DNA of the CDR3: TGTGCCAGCAGCTTAGACCAGAGGCAAGAGACCCAGTACTTC.

This chain uses TRBV27 with TRBJ2-1, with D unclear. CDR1 and CDR2 from the germline V gene are MNHEY and SMNVEV (reference sequence). Trimming pared 6 bases from V and 0 bases from J, leaving 9 bases between. The CDR3 has 14 amino acids. The CDR3 protein is CASSSLPSYNEQFF. The CDR3 DNA reads as TGTGCCAGCAGCTCCCTTCCCTCCTACAATGAGCAGTTCTTC.

The chain uses TRBV6-2 or TRBV6-3 and TRBJ1-5; D is ambiguous. The length of the CDR3 is 14 residues. V was clipped by 1 base and J by 6 bases, with 10 bases between them. Per the germline V gene, CDR1 is MNHEY and CDR2 is SVGEGT. The CDR3 DNA is TGTGCCAGCAGTTACTATACAGTGAGTCAGCCCCAGCATTTT. This codes for CASSYYTVSQPQHF.

The genes are TRBV13 and TRBJ1-1; D is unclear. CDR1 and CDR2 from the germline V gene are PRHDT and FYEKMQ (reference sequence). The CDR3 spans 15 residues. The V end lost 0 bases, the J end lost 0 bases, and 8 bases lay between the germline ends. This CDR3 is CASSLGGMLNTEAFF. The CDR3 nucleotides are TGTGCCAGCAGCTTAGGGGGCATGTTGAACACTGAAGCTTTCTTT.

The genes are TRBV9 and TRBJ2-3, with 12 bases that match TRBD2. This CDR3 region has 21 residues. The germline CDR1 and CDR2 sequences are SGDLS and YYNGEE. Trimming cost V 4 bases and J 2 bases; bases outside gene matches: 20. CDR3 protein: CASSRPAQGLAGKGYTDTQYF. DNA of the CDR3: TGTGCCAGCAGCCGACCGGCCCAAGGACTAGCGGGGAAGGGATACACAGATACGCAGTATTTT.

This chain links TRBV5-6 with TRBJ1-2; D is perhaps TRBD1 (5 bases). Per germline, CDR1 SGHDT and CDR2 YYEEEE. CDR3 size: 16 residues. V was trimmed by 4 bases and J by 4 bases, leaving 20 bases between them. The CDR3 is CASSLKLITGFYGYTF. The CDR3 DNA reads as TGTGCCAGCAGCCTCAAACTAATCACAGGATTCTATGGCTACACCTTC.

This clonotype was detected only a few times. The chain joins TRBV15 to TRBJ2-7; D might be TRBD1 (6 bases). CDR1 is LNHNV, CDR2 YYDKDF, per germline (reference sequence). This CDR3 contains 15 residues. The V end lost 0 bases, the J end lost 4 bases, and 13 bases lay between the germline ends. CDR3: CATSRDLGAVYEQYF. The CDR3 DNA reads TGTGCCACCAGCAGAGATTTGGGGGCCGTGTACGAGCAGTACTTC.

This chain links TRBV20-1 with TRBJ2-7, with D maybe TRBD1 (6 bases). Germline V CDR1 and CDR2: DFQATT, SNEGSKA (reference sequence). V was trimmed by 3 bases and J by 2 bases, leaving 17 bases between them. CDR3 size: 15 residues. CDR3 loop: CSASGSRDITYEQYF. The CDR3 coding sequence is TGCAGTGCTAGTGGGTCCCGGGACATCACCTACGAGCAGTACTTC.

This clonotype showed up just once. The rearrangement joins TRBV30 to TRBJ1-2; D might be TRBD1 (5 bases). The ends were cut back, 8 bases at V and 8 bases at J, with 12 bases in the middle. The CDR3 spans 10 residues. Germline CDR1 is GTSNPN and CDR2 is SVGIG (reference sequence). In nucleotides, the CDR3 is TGTGCCGGCCAGGGAGCGGGCTACACCTTC. Encoded protein: CAGQGAGYTF.